The 23 T cell receptor beta chains below were found in one sample sequenced in a study of blood T cell repertoires in COVID-19. Sequenced by immunoSEQ multiplex PCR; TCRdb stores in-frame clones only, minus some. The table lists about 25,000 clones, around nine tenths of them singletons. The source material was peripheral blood. The receptors originated from a human donor with active COVID-19. The donor label of this sample is uncertain.

The CDR3 coding sequence is TGTGCCAGCAGTGAAGGGACAGGGATCATGAGCGGGGAGCTGTTTTTT. It yields the protein CASSEGTGIMSGELFF. The chain is built from TRBV2 and TRBJ2-2; 8 positions agree with TRBD1. This CDR3 is built from 16 residues. The germline V gene has CDR1 SNHLY and CDR2 FYNNEI. V dropped 1 base and J dropped 7; count of bases not matched to a gene: 8. Drawing the rest from reference TRBV2 and TRBJ2-2, the complete variable domain is EPEVTQTPSHQVTQMGQEVILRCVPISNHLYFYWYRQILGQKVEFLVSFYNNEISEKSEIFDDQFSVERPDGSNFTLKIRSTKLEDSAMYFCASSEGTGIMSGELFFGEGSRLTVL.

This clone was detected only a few times. The chain recombines TRBV6-5 with TRBJ1-2, with D possibly being TRBD1 (5 bases). V was trimmed by 6 bases and J by 7 bases, leaving 12 bases between them. CDR1 is MNHEY and CDR2 is SVGAGI in the germline V gene. This CDR3 is built from 12 residues. CDR3 DNA sequence: TGTGCCAGCAGGACCCAGGGCTTTGGCTACACCTTC. Translated, it gives CASRTQGFGYTF.

The chain recombines TRBV29-1 with TRBJ2-7; 10 nucleotides match TRBD2. The length of the CDR3 is 16 residues. CDR1 SQVTM and CDR2 ANQGSEA come from the germline V gene. V lost 6 bases and J lost 4; bases outside the gene matches: 15. As DNA, the CDR3 is TGCAGCGTCCTCCCTGGGGGGACTAGCGCATCATACGAGCAGTACTTC. As protein: CSVLPGGTSASYEQYF.

J is TRBJ2-2 and V is TRBV7-2, with a weak D call TRBD2 (6 bases). CDR1 is SGHTA and CDR2 is FQGNSA in the germline V gene. V was trimmed by 0 bases and J by 5 bases, leaving 13 bases between them. The CDR3 extends over 16 amino acids. Here the CDR3 DNA reads TGTGCCAGCAGCTTAGCGCGGCTAGCGCGGACCGGGGAGCTGTTTTTT. It yields the protein CASSLARLARTGELFF.

The chain carries TRBV6-5 and TRBJ1-1; no firm D call. The V gene lost 6 bases and the J gene lost 3 bases, with 11 bases spanning the gap. Germline CDR1 and CDR2: MNHEY and SVGAGI. This CDR3 is built from 13 residues. DNA for the CDR3: TGTGCCAGCAGAGCGAGTAAGGACACTGAAGCTTTCTTT. It is translated as CASRASKDTEAFF.

CDR3 region: CASSLGLSGFSYNEQFF. CDR3 DNA: TGTGCCAGCAGTTTGGGTCTGAGCGGATTCTCCTACAATGAGCAGTTCTTC. The J gene is TRBJ2-1, the V gene TRBV28, with D possibly matching TRBD2 (5 bases). The CDR3 length is 17 residues. The V and J ends lost 3 bases and 0 bases respectively, with 15 bases between them. The germline V gene encodes CDR1 MDHEN and CDR2 SYDVKM.

This sequence joins TRBV4-3 and TRBJ2-2; 8 bases align to TRBD2. Germline-derived CDR1 and CDR2 are LGHNA and YSLEER. The V and J ends lost 0 bases and 5 bases, in that order; junction bases with no gene match: 5. This CDR3 is built from 16 residues. The CDR3 sequence: CASSQDPAGETGELFF. CDR3 nucleotides: TGCGCCAGCAGCCAAGATCCAGCGGGAGAAACCGGGGAGCTGTTTTTT.

The chain links TRBV15 to TRBJ1-1; perhaps TRBD1 as D (6 bases). There are 15 residues in the CDR3. V gave up 2 bases and J gave up 1 base, with 11 bases separating them. Germline CDR1 LNHNV, CDR2 YYDKDF (reference sequence). The CDR3 loop reads CATSRPRTENTEAFF. The CDR3 DNA reads as TGTGCCACCAGCAGACCCCGGACAGAGAACACTGAAGCTTTCTTT.

The gene calls are TRBV27 and TRBJ2-6; the D gene is possibly TRBD2 (5 bases). The germline CDR1 and CDR2 sequences are MNHEY and SMNVEV (reference sequence). Deletions cut 7 bases from V and 2 bases from J, with 21 bases between. The CDR3 is 18 residues long. The CDR3 loop reads CASNRAGNFRPGANVLTF. The CDR3 coding sequence is TGTGCCAGCAACCGCGCCGGGAACTTTCGGCCTGGGGCCAACGTCCTGACTTTC.

This clone has a single count. The chain recombines TRBV28 with TRBJ2-2; 7 positions match TRBD2. V lost 3 bases, J lost 4 bases, and 5 bases stayed unmatched. CDR1 and CDR2 from the germline V gene are MDHEN and SYDVKM. This CDR3 has 15 residues. DNA of the CDR3: TGTGCCAGCAGTTTTGGCCTAGCGGTCACCGGGGAGCTGTTTTTT. Protein: CASSFGLAVTGELFF.

The chain couples TRBV9 to TRBJ1-1; 9 bases are a match to TRBD1. Looked up from germline, CDR1 is SGDLS and CDR2 is YYNGEE. The ends lost 0 bases at V and 2 bases at J; junction bases unmatched: 8. The CDR3 has 17 amino acids. DNA for the CDR3: TGTGCCAGCAGCGTAGCTCCCGGGACAGGGATTAACACTGAAGCTTTCTTT. Its protein product is CASSVAPGTGINTEAFF. The entire variable domain, with the rest obtained from reference TRBV9 and TRBJ1-1, is as follows: DSGVTQTPKHLITATGQRVTLRCSPRSGDLSVYWYQQSLDQGLQFLIQYYNGEERAKGNILERFSAQQFPDLHSELNLSSLELGDSALYFCASSVAPGTGINTEAFFGQGTRLTVV.

V gene TRBV6-1 combines with J gene TRBJ2-4, with D possibly TRBD1 on 6 matching bases. Germline V gene data show CDR1 as MNHNS and CDR2 as SASEGT. V was pared by 2 bases and J by 1 base, with 18 bases between. The CDR3 has 18 residues. CDR3 loop: CASSESLIRDMAKNIQYF. Here the CDR3 DNA reads TGTGCCAGCAGTGAAAGTCTCATTCGGGACATGGCCAAAAACATTCAGTACTTC.

This sequence joins TRBV5-1 and TRBJ1-4, with TRBD1 matching over 9 bases. After removal of 3 bases from V and 8 bases from J, the junction contained 11 bases not matched to a gene. The CDR3 consists of 16 residues. Looked up from germline, CDR1 is SGHRS and CDR2 is YFSETQ. The CDR3 nucleotides read TGCGCCAGCAGCTCGAACGGGGGACAGGGCAACGAAAAACTGTTTTTT. Protein: CASSSNGGQGNEKLFF.

This clone showed up just a few times. This sequence joins TRBV9 and TRBJ2-7; 10 bases are shared with TRBD2. CDR1 and CDR2 (germline): SGDLS, YYNGEE. V dropped 4 bases and J dropped 6; count of bases not matched to a gene: 10. The CDR3 extends over 15 amino acids. CDR3 protein: CASSPTSGVAGEQYF. The CDR3 nucleotides are TGTGCCAGCAGCCCCACTAGCGGGGTAGCGGGCGAGCAGTACTTC.

V is TRBV11-3 and J is TRBJ2-3; D ambiguous. The germline CDR1 and CDR2 sequences are SGHNT and YENEEA. This CDR3 contains 12 residues. Trimming took 5 bases from V and 0 from J, leaving 3 bases between them. The CDR3, as DNA: TGTGCCAGCAGCCTCAGCACAGATACGCAGTATTTT. Translation: CASSLSTDTQYF. Together with reference TRBV11-3 and TRBJ2-3, the CDR3 gives the full variable domain: EAGVVQSPRYKIIEKKQPVAFWCNPISGHNTLYWYLQNLGQGPELLIRYENEEAVDDSQLPKDRFSAERLKGVDSTLKIQPAELGDSAVYLCASSLSTDTQYFGPGTRLTVL.

This clone was recorded a few times. The chain recombines TRBV7-9 with TRBJ2-3, with 12 bases that match TRBD2. The CDR3 is made up of 15 amino acids. Germline V gene data show CDR1 as SEHNR and CDR2 as FQNEAQ (reference sequence). The trim removed 5 bases at V and 6 bases at J, leaving 6 bases unmatched. The DNA for the CDR3 is TGTGCCAGCAGCCAACGACTAGCGGGAGTGGATACGCAGTATTTT. It yields the protein CASSQRLAGVDTQYF.

There are a few counts of this clone. This sequence joins TRBV5-5 and TRBJ2-5; 8 bases line up with TRBD1. V shed 4 bases and J 1 base; nucleotides not matched to a gene: 3. Germline values: CDR1 SGHKS, CDR2 YYEKEE (reference sequence). This CDR3 comprises 14 residues. CDR3 DNA: TGTGCCAGCAGCGCAACAGGGGGCCAAGAGACCCAGTACTTC. This codes for CASSATGGQETQYF.

V and J are TRBV2 and TRBJ1-5; D remains unclear. Trimming removed 3 bases from V and 4 bases from J, with 10 bases in between. Germline CDR1 is SNHLY and CDR2 is FYNNEI. The CDR3 consists of 14 residues. CDR3 in DNA: TGTGCCAGCAGTGACCTCGAGCGGAATCAGCCCCAGCATTTT. It encodes CASSDLERNQPQHF.

The CDR3: CASKITSGSTDTQYF. For the CDR3, the DNA is TGCGCCAGCAAAATTACTAGCGGGAGTACAGATACGCAGTATTTT. The chain is built from TRBV23-1 and TRBJ2-3, with 11 positions matching TRBD2. TRBV23-1 carries the ORF label, with uncertain function. V was pared by 7 bases and J by 3 bases, with 6 bases of the junction left unmatched. The CDR3 runs to 15 residues.

The chain has TRBV7-8 and TRBJ2-3; a weak D match, TRBD2 (6 bases). V lost 5 bases, J lost 2 bases, and 14 bases lay in between. The germline gives CDR1 SGHVS, CDR2 FQNEAQ. The length of the CDR3 is 15 residues. The CDR3 protein is CASSPRRGSTDTQYF. The CDR3 nucleotides are TGTGCCAGCAGCCCTCGGCGGGGCTCCACAGATACGCAGTATTTT.

This chain joins TRBV29-1 and TRBJ1-2, with D possibly TRBD1 on 6 matching bases. The germline V gene encodes CDR1 SQVTM and CDR2 ANQGSEA. The CDR3 consists of 12 residues. V was trimmed by 6 bases and J by 4 bases, leaving 12 bases between them. CDR3 region: CSVQGVVYGYTF. The DNA for the CDR3 is TGCAGCGTACAGGGAGTTGTCTATGGCTACACCTTC.

The J gene is TRBJ2-5, the V gene TRBV19; TRBD2 is a possible D gene (6 bases). This CDR3 comprises 14 residues. Trimming pared 6 bases from V and 4 bases from J, leaving 15 bases between. The germline gives CDR1 LNHDA, CDR2 SQIVND (reference sequence). In DNA form, the CDR3 reads TGTGCCAGTAGCAGAACCGGGACTTTAGAGACCCAGTACTTC. Translation: CASSRTGTLETQYF. Variable domain in full (rest from reference TRBV19 and TRBJ2-5): DGGITQSPKYLFRKEGQNVTLSCEQNLNHDAMYWYRQDPGQGLRLIYYSQIVNDFQKGDIAEGYSVSREKKESFPLTVTSAQKNPTAFYLCASSRTGTLETQYFGPGTRLLVL.

The chain couples TRBV27 to TRBJ1-2; D is uncertain. Trimming took 4 bases from V and 8 from J, leaving 17 bases between them. Germline V gives CDR1 MNHEY, CDR2 SMNVEV (reference sequence). CDR3 length: 14 residues. The CDR3 region is CASSSPGVLWGYTF. In DNA, the CDR3 is TGTGCCAGCAGTTCCCCCGGGGTGTTGTGGGGCTACACCTTC.